Listed here are 25 T cell receptor beta chains from one sample, sequenced in a study of blood T cell repertoires in COVID-19. Clones were sequenced by immunoSEQ multiplex PCR, and TCRdb holds only the in-frame ones, with some missing. Of roughly 140,000 clones detected, approximately 90% appear once; the ten largest clones hold around 28%. Sequencing was done on a sample of peripheral blood. The receptors stem from a human donor in a cohort sampled during active COVID-19.

This chain uses TRBV4-2 with TRBJ2-3; no firm D call. Per germline, CDR1 LGHNA and CDR2 YNFKEQ. V lost 0 bases and J lost 2, with 6 bases in between. CDR3 length equals 14 residues. CDR3 bases: TGTGCCAGCAGCCAAGAGTCTTTCACAGATACGCAGTATTTT. Translation gives CASSQESFTDTQYF.

The rearrangement joins TRBV6-5 to TRBJ2-5; 9 bases align to TRBD1. This CDR3 has 15 amino acids. V dropped 6 bases and J dropped 1; count of bases not matched to a gene: 6. Germline V gene lookup returns CDR1 MNHEY and CDR2 SVGAGI. The CDR3 region has the DNA TGTGCCAGCAGCGCTGACAGGGGGTTCCAAGAGACCCAGTACTTC. Its translation is CASSADRGFQETQYF.

This CDR3 is CASSFPQRRPEAFF. CDR3 DNA sequence: TGTGCCAGCAGCTTTCCCCAGAGGAGGCCTGAAGCTTTCTTT. V usage is TRBV7-2 and J usage is TRBJ1-1; D gene uncertain. Trimming shortened V by 3 bases and J by 6 bases, and 14 bases separated the two germline ends. The CDR3 extends over 14 amino acids. From germline, CDR1 is SGHTA and CDR2 FQGNSA.

This clone was observed a few times. The gene calls are TRBV5-8 and TRBJ2-7; possible D gene TRBD1, 5 bases. The germline CDR1 and CDR2 sequences are SGHTS and YDEGEE. The CDR3 covers 14 residues. The germline V and J ends were trimmed by 0 bases and 3 bases, with 10 bases remaining between them. The CDR3 loop reads CASSLAQGHYEQYF. CDR3 in DNA: TGTGCCAGCAGCTTGGCGCAGGGCCACTACGAGCAGTACTTC.

This chain connects TRBV19 to TRBJ2-7; 7 nucleotides line up with TRBD1. V was pared by 5 bases and J by 3 bases, with 10 bases of the junction left unmatched. This CDR3 is 15 amino acids long. The germline CDR1 and CDR2 sequences are LNHDA and SQIVND (reference sequence). The CDR3 loop is CASSVKRDRHYEQYF. DNA of the CDR3: TGTGCCAGTAGTGTTAAAAGGGACAGACACTACGAGCAGTACTTC.

V usage is TRBV2 and J usage is TRBJ2-4; weak D call: TRBD2 (5 bases). V lost 3 bases and J 9 bases, leaving 12 bases between the germline ends. The V gene's germline CDR1 is SNHLY and CDR2 FYNNEI. The CDR3 consists of 13 residues. CDR3 protein: CASSEPGRGIQYF. The DNA for the CDR3 is TGTGCCAGCAGTGAGCCCGGCCGGGGCATTCAGTACTTC.

This sequence joins TRBV9 and TRBJ2-1, with TRBD2 matching over 8 bases. In germline, CDR1 is SGDLS, CDR2 YYNGEE. The CDR3 runs 15 residues. The V gene end was trimmed by 0 bases and the J gene end by 4 bases; junction bases not matched to a gene: 3. For the CDR3, the DNA is TGTGCCAGCAGCGTAGTAGCGGGGCTATACAATGAGCAGTTCTTC. Translation gives CASSVVAGLYNEQFF. Complete variable domain (other parts from reference TRBV9 and TRBJ2-1): DSGVTQTPKHLITATGQRVTLRCSPRSGDLSVYWYQQSLDQGLQFLIQYYNGEERAKGNILERFSAQQFPDLHSELNLSSLELGDSALYFCASSVVAGLYNEQFFGPGTRLTVL.

The rearrangement uses TRBV4-1 and TRBJ2-1; 8 bases agree with TRBD1. There are 15 residues in the CDR3. The germline V gene encodes CDR1 MGHRA and CDR2 YSYEKL. Unmatched junction bases numbered 7, after V lost 2 bases and J lost 7 bases. The CDR3 nucleotides are TGCGCCAGCAGCCAATACCAGGGGGCAAGGAATGAGCAGTTCTTC. This encodes CASSQYQGARNEQFF.

This chain's CDR3 is CASSSYLTSKREQYF. The CDR3 DNA follows: TGTGCCAGCAGCTCCTACCTGACTAGTAAACGCGAGCAGTACTTC. The rearrangement uses TRBV5-4 and TRBJ2-7; tentatively, D is TRBD2 (6 bases). CDR1 is SGHNT, CDR2 YYREEE, per germline (reference sequence). Trimming removed 3 bases from V and 6 bases from J, with 19 bases in between. CDR3 length: 15 residues.

The chain is built from TRBV10-3 and TRBJ2-3, with a possible D match to TRBD1 (6 bases). V lost 2 bases to trimming and J lost 5 bases, with 17 bases between them. Germline CDR1 ENHRY, CDR2 SYGVKD. The CDR3 sequence is 16 residues long. This chain's CDR3 is CAISEPATGPLDTQYF. As DNA, the CDR3 is TGTGCCATCAGTGAGCCCGCAACAGGGCCTCTAGATACGCAGTATTTT.

The chain is built from TRBV7-2 and TRBJ2-7, with 8 bases identical to TRBD1. Losses at the gene ends were 5 bases for V and 2 bases for J; bases not matched to a gene: 8. Germline V CDR1 and CDR2: SGHTA, FQGNSA. This CDR3 has 15 residues. The CDR3 bases are TGTGCCAGCAGCCCCCGCGGGACAGGCCCCTACGAGCAGTACTTC. This codes for CASSPRGTGPYEQYF. Using reference TRBV7-2 and TRBJ2-7 for the parts outside the CDR3, the full variable domain is GAGVSQSPSNKVTEKGKDVELRCDPISGHTALYWYRQSLGQGLEFLIYFQGNSAPDKSGLPSDRFSAERTGGSVSTLTIQRTQQEDSAVYLCASSPRGTGPYEQYFGPGTRLTVT.

This clone was seen once. V is TRBV7-8 and J is TRBJ1-1; 11 nucleotides agree with TRBD1. Germline CDR1 is SGHVS and CDR2 is FQNEAQ. V shed 4 bases, J shed 3 bases, and the junction held 7 bases outside the gene matches. The CDR3 has 16 residues. DNA for the CDR3: TGTGCCAGCAGCTCCCGGACAGGGGGCGGGTACACTGAAGCTTTCTTT. Its translation: CASSSRTGGGYTEAFF. Looking up the rest from reference TRBV7-8 and TRBJ1-1 gives the full variable domain: GAGVSQSPRYKVAKRGQDVALRCDPISGHVSLFWYQQALGQGPEFLTYFQNEAQLDKSGLPSDRFFAERPEGSVSTLKIQRTQQEDSAVYLCASSSRTGGGYTEAFFGQGTRLTVV.

This chain uses TRBV20-1 with TRBJ2-7; D is ambiguous. Germline V gene sequence: CDR1 DFQATT, CDR2 SNEGSKA (reference sequence). The ends were cut back, 5 bases at V and 1 base at J, with 6 bases in the middle. The CDR3 extends over 11 amino acids. Here the CDR3 DNA reads TGCAGTGCTCCGACTTCCTACGAGCAGTACTTC. As protein: CSAPTSYEQYF.

The chain employs TRBV5-6 and TRBJ1-5; TRBD1 matches 9 bases. J lost 6 bases, V lost 4 bases, and 2 bases had no gene match. Germline V lookup: CDR1 SGHDT, CDR2 YYEEEE. The length of the CDR3 is 13 residues. This CDR3 is CASSRQGGQPQHF. CDR3 DNA sequence: TGTGCCAGCAGCAGACAGGGGGGTCAGCCCCAGCATTTT.

The chain is built from TRBV7-2 and TRBJ2-3; 13 bases are a match to TRBD2. Germline CDR1 reads SGHTA; CDR2 reads FQGNSA. With V trimmed by 4 bases and J by 6 bases, 10 bases remained unmatched. The CDR3 runs to 17 residues. The CDR3 loop is CASSSDSLAGGLDTQYF. The DNA of the CDR3 is TGTGCCAGCAGCTCGGACTCACTAGCGGGGGGGCTTGATACGCAGTATTTT.

The rearrangement links TRBV5-5 to TRBJ2-5, with 7 bases matching TRBD1. CDR1 and CDR2 from the germline V gene are SGHKS and YYEKEE (reference sequence). The CDR3 contains 14 residues. Unmatched junction bases numbered 8, after V lost 4 bases and J lost 5 bases. The CDR3 nucleotides are TGTGCCAGCAGCCCCCCACAGGGGAAGGAGACCCAGTACTTC. The encoded protein is CASSPPQGKETQYF.

This clone has only one observation. The rearrangement uses TRBV7-2 and TRBJ2-2, with 8 bases fitting TRBD2. V dropped 5 bases and J dropped 9; count of bases not matched to a gene: 11. Germline V gene sequence: CDR1 SGHTA, CDR2 FQGNSA. The CDR3 covers 15 residues. Here the CDR3 reads CASSAQAGVHRELFF. CDR3 bases: TGTGCCAGCAGCGCCCAAGCGGGGGTTCACCGGGAGCTGTTTTTT. The full variable domain, its missing parts supplied by reference TRBV7-2 and TRBJ2-2, is GAGVSQSPSNKVTEKGKDVELRCDPISGHTALYWYRQSLGQGLEFLIYFQGNSAPDKSGLPSDRFSAERTGGSVSTLTIQRTQQEDSAVYLCASSAQAGVHRELFFGEGSRLTVL.

The chain links TRBV19 to TRBJ1-4; no reliable D call. CDR3 length: 15 residues. V lost 4 bases and J lost 2, with 11 bases in between. The germline V gene has CDR1 LNHDA and CDR2 SQIVND (reference sequence). The CDR3 loop reads CASSTPTVTNEKLFF. As DNA, the CDR3 is TGTGCCAGTAGTACCCCAACGGTGACTAATGAAAAACTGTTTTTT.

The gene calls are TRBV7-9 and TRBJ1-2; D might be TRBD1 (5 bases). V gave up 0 bases and J gave up 6 bases, with 8 bases separating them. The length of the CDR3 is 13 residues. Germline V gene lookup returns CDR1 SEHNR and CDR2 FQNEAQ (reference sequence). The CDR3 reads CASSLAGEDGYTF. DNA of the CDR3: TGTGCCAGCAGCTTAGCGGGGGAGGATGGCTACACCTTC.

This clone was observed a single time. The genes are TRBV5-6 and TRBJ2-3; 8 nucleotides align to TRBD2. This CDR3 comprises 15 residues. With 2 bases clipped from V and 7 bases from J, the junction kept 9 bases outside the gene matches. Germline CDR1 SGHDT, CDR2 YYEEEE. In DNA form, the CDR3 reads TGTGCCAGCAGCTTATATGCGGGGGGACGAAATACGCAGTATTTT. Translating gives CASSLYAGGRNTQYF.

J is TRBJ2-1 and V is TRBV18; D is possibly TRBD2 (6 bases). V gave up 3 bases and J gave up 10 bases, with 22 bases separating them. CDR3 size: 16 residues. CDR1 and CDR2 (germline): KGHSH, LQKENI. This chain's CDR3 is CASSPPGPGQRGEQFF. CDR3 nucleotide sequence: TGTGCCAGCTCACCCCCAGGCCCGGGGCAACGGGGGGAGCAGTTCTTC.

Only a few counts were recorded for this clone. CDR3 in amino acids: CASSSLAGTQETQYF. For the CDR3, the DNA is TGTGCCAGTAGTTCCCTAGCGGGGACCCAAGAGACCCAGTACTTC. The chain couples TRBV19 to TRBJ2-5; TRBD2 matches 9 bases. The CDR3 is 15 amino acids. The germline V gene encodes CDR1 LNHDA and CDR2 SQIVND (reference sequence). V shed 5 bases and J 1 base; nucleotides not matched to a gene: 5.

In DNA, the CDR3 is TGTGCCAGCAGTGGGGACTACTCCTACGAGCAGTACTTC. Its translation: CASSGDYSYEQYF. The V gene is TRBV25-1, the J gene TRBJ2-7; 7 bases are a match to TRBD2. Germline CDR1 is MGHDK and CDR2 is SYGVNS. Trimming at V came to 4 bases and at J to 0 bases, leaving 0 bases not matched to a gene. The CDR3 contains 13 residues.

The chain couples TRBV29-1 to TRBJ2-5, with TRBD1 as a possible D gene (6 bases). Looked up from germline, CDR1 is SQVTM and CDR2 is ANQGSEA. Trimming pared 6 bases from V and 2 bases from J, leaving 7 bases between. The CDR3 contains 11 residues. The CDR3 sequence: CSVGQQETQYF. The CDR3 DNA sequence: TGCAGCGTCGGACAGCAAGAGACCCAGTACTTC. The variable domain in full, completed from reference TRBV29-1 and TRBJ2-5, reads SAVISQKPSRDICQRGTSLTIQCQVDSQVTMMFWYRQQPGQSLTLIATANQGSEATYESGFVIDKFPISRPNLTFSTLTVSNMSPEDSSIYLCSVGQQETQYFGPGTRLLVL.

The rearrangement joins TRBV19 to TRBJ2-7; D is possibly TRBD2 (5 bases). V dropped 5 bases and J dropped 2 bases, with 10 bases sitting between them. The CDR3 is 13 amino acids. CDR1 and CDR2 from the germline V gene are LNHDA and SQIVND (reference sequence). The CDR3 DNA reads TGTGCCAGTAGTTACGGGGTTACCTACGAGCAGTACTTC. Protein: CASSYGVTYEQYF.